This is a list of T cell receptor beta chains from one sample in a study of blood T cell repertoires in COVID-19. Some clones are missing from TCRdb's copy, which holds only in-frame ones; the method was immunoSEQ multiplex PCR. The sample lists 56,000 or so clones, around nine tenths occurring once. Sequencing was done on a sample of peripheral blood. These receptor sequences come from a man aged 50 to 59 with acute or convalescent COVID-19. The CDR3 runs from the conserved cysteine through the conserved F or W. D genes are given only for firm matches. Size values are once, few and many counts, or a class for expanded clones, and some rows have none.

once	TRBJ2-3	TRBD2	TRBV24-1	TGTGCCACCGGGACTAGCGGGGACACCACAGATACGCAGTATTTT	CATGTSGDTTDTQYF
-	TRBJ2-1	-	TRBV7-2	TGTGCCAGCAGCTCGCCTGGAGGAGAGCAGTTCTTC	CASSSPGGEQFF
-	TRBJ2-3	-	TRBV19	TGTGCCAGTAGTAGGCCGTGGGGAGGTAGCACAGATACGCAGTATTTT	CASSRPWGGSTDTQYF
-	TRBJ2-5	-	TRBV5-8	TGTGCCAGCAGCTTTTACAGGACAGAACAGGAGACCCAGTACTTC	CASSFYRTEQETQYF
-	TRBJ2-4	-	TRBV4-2	TGTGCCAGCAGCCAAGGGAGGCAACCTCCCTCTGGGGACATTCAGTACTTC	CASSQGRQPPSGDIQYF
-	TRBJ1-5	TRBD1	TRBV7-8	TGTGCCAGCAGCTTGCAGGGGACAGGCAATCAGCCCCAGCATTTT	CASSLQGTGNQPQHF
-	TRBJ2-3	TRBD2	TRBV27	TGTGCCAGCAGTTCGCCCCTTGGACTAGCGGGGGGGCCAGCAGATACGCAGTATTTT	CASSSPLGLAGGPADTQYF
-	TRBJ1-6	-	TRBV5-1	TGCGCCAGCAGCTGGGGTCCAACAGGGACGAATTCACCCCTCCACTTT	CASSWGPTGTNSPLHF
-	TRBJ1-1	-	TRBV6-5	TGTGCCAGCAGCTACCATCTCGGGAACACTGAAGCTTTCTTT	CASSYHLGNTEAFF
-	TRBJ1-4	-	TRBV28	TGTGCCAGCAGCCCGACTTTGGGGGCTGTGGAAAAACTGTTTTTT	CASSPTLGAVEKLFF
-	TRBJ2-1	-	TRBV7-6	TGTGCCAGCAGCTTCTCTGGCCACAATGAGCAGTTCTTC	CASSFSGHNEQFF
-	TRBJ2-3	TRBD1	TRBV13	TGTGCCAGCCGACCGGACAGGAGCACAGATACGCAGTATTTT	CASRPDRSTDTQYF
-	TRBJ2-5	-	TRBV7-6	TGTGCCAGCAGTCCATCGCCTTCGGGGAGCCAAGAGACCCAGTACTTC	CASSPSPSGSQETQYF
-	TRBJ2-3	TRBD2	TRBV5-8	TGTGCCAGCAGCTTATTTACTAGCGGGGACACAGATACGCAGTATTTT	CASSLFTSGDTDTQYF
once	TRBJ1-6	-	TRBV4-1	TGCGCCAGCAGCCAAGATGGGGCACACTTAAATTCACCCCTCCACTTT	CASSQDGAHLNSPLHF
-	TRBJ1-3	TRBD1	TRBV5-6	TGTGCCAGCAGCTTGGGTCGACAGGGGCTTTTTCGTTCTGGAAACACCATATATTTT	CASSLGRQGLFRSGNTIYF
-	TRBJ2-1	TRBD2	TRBV15	TGTGCCACCAGCACCGGGACTAGCGGGAACAATGAGCAGTTCTTC	CATSTGTSGNNEQFF
-	TRBJ1-4	-	TRBV21-1	TGTGCCAGCAGCAAAGCCGTACCGGGGGGGAATGAAAAACTGTTTTTT	CASSKAVPGGNEKLFF
-	TRBJ2-4	TRBD2	TRBV19	TGTGCCAGTAGTATTAGGACTAGAGAGGACATTCAGTACTTC	CASSIRTREDIQYF
-	TRBJ2-7	TRBD2	TRBV2	TGTGCCAGCGGGGGGGTCGGATCCTACGAGCAGTACTTC	CASGGVGSYEQYF
-	TRBJ1-1	TRBD1	TRBV7-9	TGTGCCAGCAGCTGGGGACAGGGGTTCACTGAAGCTTTCTTT	CASSWGQGFTEAFF
-	TRBJ2-3	-	TRBV5-6	TGTGCCAGCAGCTTACAGGGTAGTTCAGATACGCAGTATTTT	CASSLQGSSDTQYF
-	TRBJ1-1	-	TRBV5-4	TGTGCCAGCAGCGGAGGGGTCAGTGAAGCTTTCTTT	CASSGGVSEAFF
once	TRBJ1-4	-	TRBV6-4	TGTGCCAGCAGCGTATTACTTGGTGAAAAACTGTTTTTT	CASSVLLGEKLFF
-	TRBJ1-1	-	TRBV10-3	TGTGCCATCCACCTAGCGGAGGCTTTCTTT	CAIHLAEAFF
-	TRBJ1-5	TRBD1	TRBV18	TGTGCCAGCTCACAAGGGGGCGGGAATCAGCCCCAGCATTTT	CASSQGGGNQPQHF
-	TRBJ1-1	TRBD1	TRBV29-1	TGCAGCGTCCTCTTGGGGACAGGGCCATTGAGCACTGAAGCTTTCTTT	CSVLLGTGPLSTEAFF
-	TRBJ2-2	-	TRBV29-1	TGCAGCGTTGATGGCATACACAGGGGAGGAACCGGGGAGCTGTTTTTT	CSVDGIHRGGTGELFF
-	TRBJ1-4	-	TRBV4-2	TGTGCCAGCAGCCAAGACCAGGGGAACAATGAAAAACTGTTTTTT	CASSQDQGNNEKLFF
-	TRBJ2-5	TRBD2	TRBV2	TGTGCCAGCCGGCGGGGAGGGACGCAAGAGACCCAGTACTTC	CASRRGGTQETQYF
-	TRBJ1-6	-	TRBV10-3	TGTGCCATCAGTGAGTCGAAGGGAGTAAAAAATTCACCCCTCCACTTT	CAISESKGVKNSPLHF
-	TRBJ1-2	TRBD1	TRBV6-4	TGTGCCAGCAGTGGGACAGGGAGCTATGGCTACACCTTC	CASSGTGSYGYTF
-	TRBJ2-7	TRBD1	TRBV9	TGTGCCAGCAGGGGGGACAGGGAGGGGTACGAGCAGTACTTC	CASRGDREGYEQYF
-	TRBJ2-1	TRBD2	TRBV11-2	TGTGCCAGCAGCTTTGTCCCATTTGGCGGGAGGGGAGACTACAATGAGCAGTTCTTC	CASSFVPFGGRGDYNEQFF
few	TRBJ1-1	-	TRBV2	TGTGCCAGCATGGGGCCCTTGACTGAAGCTTTCTTT	CASMGPLTEAFF
-	TRBJ2-7	-	TRBV28	TGTGCCAGCAGCTCCCCATCGGCTCGATCAGGGGCGCAGTACTTC	CASSSPSARSGAQYF
-	TRBJ1-1	TRBD1	TRBV18	TGTGCCAGCTCACCACTTGGGCAGGGGGCTGAAGCTTTCTTT	CASSPLGQGAEAFF
-	TRBJ2-3	TRBD1	TRBV28	TGTGCCAGCAGTTTAAGGGAAGACAGGGGATCCGATACGCAGTATTTT	CASSLREDRGSDTQYF
-	TRBJ2-4	-	TRBV5-5	TGTGCCAGCAGCCCAACCCCTCGGGGGTTGGGGGCCAAAAACATTCAGTACTTC	CASSPTPRGLGAKNIQYF
-	TRBJ2-7	-	TRBV27	TGTGCCAGCAGTCCCCACAAAATTAACGAGCAGTACTTC	CASSPHKINEQYF
-	TRBJ1-3	-	TRBV11-2	TGTGCCAGCAGCTTCAGCGGGGGACGTGGAAACACCATATATTTT	CASSFSGGRGNTIYF
-	TRBJ1-2	-	TRBV6-5	TGTGCCGGGGAGGGGGATCGAGGCTACACCTTC	CAGEGDRGYTF
-	TRBJ2-5	-	TRBV28	TGTGCCAGCAGAGGGGGGGGCGACCGACGGTTAGAGACCCAGTACTTC	CASRGGGDRRLETQYF
-	TRBJ1-6	-	TRBV12-5	TGTGCTAGTGCCTTCGACAGTCCACCCCTCCACTTT	CASAFDSPPLHF
-	TRBJ2-2	TRBD2	TRBV5-4	TGTGCCAGCAGCTTGGCTCCGAGCGGGAGAGCCGGGGAGCTGTTTTTT	CASSLAPSGRAGELFF
-	TRBJ1-1	-	TRBV19	TGTGCCAGTAGTATTTCGGGCAGGGGCGGCACTGAAGCTTTCTTT	CASSISGRGGTEAFF
-	TRBJ2-1	TRBD2	TRBV7-3	TGTGCCAGCAGCACCGGGACTAGCGGTTCAGAGCAGTTCTTC	CASSTGTSGSEQFF
-	TRBJ1-2	-	TRBV28	TGTGCCAGCAGTTTGGAGCGGCAGCGAGCTAACTATGGCTACACCTTC	CASSLERQRANYGYTF
-	TRBJ2-7	-	TRBV12-5	TGTGCTAGTGGCCACGTCGACAGGACCTACGAGCAGTACTTC	CASGHVDRTYEQYF
few	TRBJ2-1	TRBD1	TRBV4-1	TGCGCCAGCAGCCAAGCTAATAAAGGGACAGGGCTTCCCTACAATGAGCAGTTCTTC	CASSQANKGTGLPYNEQFF
-	TRBJ1-1	TRBD1	TRBV20-1	TGCAGTGCTGAGGGACAGCGTGAAGCTTTCTTT	CSAEGQREAFF